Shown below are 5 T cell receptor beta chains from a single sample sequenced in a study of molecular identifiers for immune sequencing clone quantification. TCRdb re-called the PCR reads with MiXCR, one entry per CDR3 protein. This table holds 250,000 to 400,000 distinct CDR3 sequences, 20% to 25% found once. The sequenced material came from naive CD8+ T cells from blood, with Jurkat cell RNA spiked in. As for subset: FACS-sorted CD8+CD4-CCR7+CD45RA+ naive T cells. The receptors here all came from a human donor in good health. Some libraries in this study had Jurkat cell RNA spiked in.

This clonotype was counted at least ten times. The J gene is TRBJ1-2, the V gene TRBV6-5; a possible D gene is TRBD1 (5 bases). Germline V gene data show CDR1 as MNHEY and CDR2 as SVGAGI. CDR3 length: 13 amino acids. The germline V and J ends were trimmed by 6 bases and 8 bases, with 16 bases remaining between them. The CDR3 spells CASRLTGAYGYTF. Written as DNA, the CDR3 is TGTGCCAGCAGGCTAACAGGAGCGTACGGCTACACCTTC.

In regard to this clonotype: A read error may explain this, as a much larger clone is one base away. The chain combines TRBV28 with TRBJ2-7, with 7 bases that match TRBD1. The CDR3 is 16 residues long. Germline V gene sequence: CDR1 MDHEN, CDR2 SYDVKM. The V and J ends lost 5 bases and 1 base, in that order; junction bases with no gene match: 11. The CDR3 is CASSTSDDRVSYEQYF. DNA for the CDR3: TGTGCCAGCAGTACTTCTGACGACAGGGTTTCCTACGAGCAGTACTTC. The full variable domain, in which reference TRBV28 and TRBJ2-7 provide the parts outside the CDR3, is DVKVTQSSRYLVKRTGEKVFLECVQDMDHENMFWYRQDPGLGLRLIYFSYDVKMKEKGDIPEGYSVSREKKERFSLILESASTNQTSMYLCASSTSDDRVSYEQYFGPGTRLTVT.

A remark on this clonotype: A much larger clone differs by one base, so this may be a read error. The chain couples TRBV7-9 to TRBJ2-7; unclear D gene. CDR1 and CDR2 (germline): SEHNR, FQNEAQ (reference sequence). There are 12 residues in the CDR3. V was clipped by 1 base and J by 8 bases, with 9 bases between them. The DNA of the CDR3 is TGTGCCAGCAGCTTAGGGCTGCTGAAGCAGTACTTC. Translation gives CASSLGLLKQYF.

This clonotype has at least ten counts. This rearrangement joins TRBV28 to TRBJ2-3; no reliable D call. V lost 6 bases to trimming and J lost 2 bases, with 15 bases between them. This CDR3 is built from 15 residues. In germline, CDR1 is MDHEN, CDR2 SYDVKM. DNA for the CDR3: TGTGCCAGCAGAGGGTCGGTAACTTTCACAGATACGCAGTATTTT. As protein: CASRGSVTFTDTQYF.

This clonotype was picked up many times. The CDR3 loop reads CATLVDRINQPQHF. CDR3 coding DNA: TGTGCCACCCTCGTAGACAGGATCAATCAGCCCCAGCATTTT. This rearrangement joins TRBV24-1 to TRBJ1-5, with a tentative D call TRBD1 (6 bases). V was clipped by 9 bases and J by 3 bases, with 14 bases between them. From germline, CDR1 is KGHDR and CDR2 SFDVKD. CDR3 length: 14 residues.